This T cell receptor (beta chain) was profiled in a study of shared clonotypes between healthy human individuals. The study, taken as a whole, reports: The sampled material consisted only of blood, and tissue repertoires are likely to differ.

A word on this clone: Its antigen is unidentified.

The genomic DNA of each subset was split evenly across several immunoSEQ plates. The repertoire was sequenced with immunoSEQ multiplex PCR; TCRdb's copy has only in-frame clones and lacks some. This repertoire shows some 480,000 clones, around 79% found once; its top ten account for approximately 12%. Germline assignment: CDR1 MDHEN and CDR2 SYDVKM. The CDR3 loop spans 16 amino acids. With 5 bases clipped from V and 6 bases from J, the junction kept 8 bases outside the gene matches. The TCR originated in a woman between 40 and 50 years old in good health. Some clones in this sample may be carry-over from other donors' samples. The sequenced material came from PBMCs. The rearrangement joins TRBV28 to TRBJ1-4; 11 bases are shared with TRBD1. This chain's CDR3 is CASSPLPGQGDEKLFF. Written as DNA, the CDR3 is TGTGCCAGCAGTCCCCTCCCGGGACAGGGGGATGAAAAACTGTTTTTT.